This T cell receptor beta chain was captured by sequencing in a study of blood T cell repertoires in COVID-19. The data were produced by immunoSEQ multiplex PCR, yet TCRdb's version contains in-frame clones alone and is incomplete. The sample consists of more than 65,000 clones, approximately 85% of them appearing once. V shed 5 bases and J shed 0 bases, with 2 bases lying between them. Per germline, CDR1 WSHSY and CDR2 SAAADI. CDR3 length: 11 residues. The clonotype was recovered from a man older than 75 with acute or convalescent COVID-19. The rearrangement uses TRBV10-2 and TRBJ2-7, with no clear D. The specimen was peripheral blood. CDR3 sequence: CASSHSYEQYF. DNA of the CDR3: TGCGCCAGCAGTCACTCCTACGAGCAGTACTTC.